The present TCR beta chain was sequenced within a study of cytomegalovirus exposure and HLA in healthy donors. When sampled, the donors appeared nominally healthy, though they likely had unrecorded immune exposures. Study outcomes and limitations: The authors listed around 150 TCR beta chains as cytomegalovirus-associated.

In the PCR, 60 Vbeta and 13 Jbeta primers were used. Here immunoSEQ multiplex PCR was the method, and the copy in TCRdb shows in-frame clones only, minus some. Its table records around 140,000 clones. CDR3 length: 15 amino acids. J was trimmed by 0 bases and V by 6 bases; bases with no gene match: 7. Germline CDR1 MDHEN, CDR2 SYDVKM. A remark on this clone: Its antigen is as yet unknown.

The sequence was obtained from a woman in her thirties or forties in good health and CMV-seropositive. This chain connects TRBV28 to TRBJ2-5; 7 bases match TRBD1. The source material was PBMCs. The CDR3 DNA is TGTGCCAGCAGCTACGGGACAGCTTACCAAGAGACCCAGTACTTC. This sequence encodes CASSYGTAYQETQYF.